This T cell receptor beta chain derives from a study of OX40 agonist ivuxolimab in advanced cancers. The assay was immunoSEQ multiplex PCR, and TCRdb's table has in-frame clones only and misses some. The profile covers just over 60,000 clones, with 92% appearing a single time and 0.55% to 0.8% taken by the ten largest. There are 13 residues in the CDR3. The chain has TRBV21-1 and TRBJ1-5; whether TRBD1, the table's D call, matches the DNA was not checked. TRBV21-1 is a listed pseudogene. The clonotype originates from an adult with an advanced solid tumor such as melanoma, head and neck, liver or kidney cancer. The source material was CD4+ or CD8+ T cells sorted from blood, sampled in a trial of the OX40 agonist ivuxolimab. The CDR3 nucleotides are TGTGCCAGCCCCGGGACAGGGCATCAGCCCCAGCATTTT. It is translated as CASPGTGHQPQHF.